What follows are 22 T cell receptor beta chains derived from one specimen sequenced in a study of blood T cell repertoires in COVID-19 (dated by TCRdb to 2018 to 2020). The library was made by the immunoSEQ multiplex PCR assay. Not all clones reach the TCRdb copy of this immuneACCESS table, which keeps in-frame sequences only. Checked studies attribute under half of the gap to unresolved V genes and leave the rest unexplained. The sample table contains about 120,000 clones; only one count was recorded for about four fifths of them. Nearly 4% of the sample lies in the top ten. What was sequenced was PBMCs or T cells enriched from blood (not recorded which). These receptor sequences come from a woman in her twenties or thirties who had recovered from COVID-19.

In the case of this clone: The identical CDR3 is also encoded by other nucleotide sequences in the sample. This chain connects TRBV18 to TRBJ1-3; TRBD1 might be the D (6 bases). CDR3 length: 15 residues. Trimming removed 3 bases from V and 0 bases from J, with 9 bases in between. Germline-derived CDR1 and CDR2 are KGHSH and LQKENI. The DNA for the CDR3 is TGTGCCAGCTCACCTCAGACAGGCTCTGGAAACACCATATATTTT. It encodes CASSPQTGSGNTIYF.

The chain uses TRBV28 and TRBJ1-3; D is uncertain. Germline lookup yields CDR1 MDHEN and CDR2 SYDVKM. The V gene lost 6 bases and the J gene lost 2 bases, with 8 bases spanning the gap. The CDR3 sequence is 13 residues long. CDR3 sequence (DNA): TGTGCCAGCAGCCGGACTGCTGGAAACACCATATATTTT. Residues: CASSRTAGNTIYF.

This rearrangement joins TRBV6-4 to TRBJ2-7, with 9 bases identical to TRBD1. The V gene end was trimmed by 2 bases and the J gene end by 2 bases; junction bases not matched to a gene: 13. The germline V gene encodes CDR1 MRHNA and CDR2 SNTAGT. The CDR3 loop spans 18 amino acids. The CDR3 loop reads CASSDALPGQGAAYEQYF. DNA of the CDR3: TGTGCCAGCAGTGACGCGCTCCCGGGACAGGGTGCTGCCTACGAGCAGTACTTC.

The chain joins TRBV7-3 to TRBJ2-7; TRBD1 matches at 8 bases. The CDR3 consists of 13 residues. V lost 8 bases and J lost 6; bases outside the gene matches: 9. Germline lookup yields CDR1 SGHTA and CDR2 FQGTGA. Here the CDR3 DNA reads TGTGCCAGCGGCGTAGGACAGGGCAGCGAGCAGTACTTC. Amino acid sequence: CASGVGQGSEQYF.

The rearrangement uses TRBV5-5 and TRBJ1-2, with 11 bases aligning to TRBD1. Germline V gene data show CDR1 as SGHKS and CDR2 as YYEKEE (reference sequence). The junction had 8 bases not matched to a gene; V was cut back by 6 bases and J by 1 base. This CDR3 comprises 16 residues. The CDR3 coding sequence is TGTGCCAGCACCATTTTAGGGACAGGGGGTAACTATGGCTACACCTTC. Its translation is CASTILGTGGNYGYTF.

V usage is TRBV5-1 and J usage is TRBJ1-1; 10 positions agree with TRBD1. The CDR3 consists of 16 residues. With 3 bases clipped from V and 0 bases from J, the junction kept 5 bases outside the gene matches. Germline CDR1 is SGHRS and CDR2 is YFSETQ. CDR3 sequence reads: CASSYGTGALNTEAFF. The DNA for the CDR3 is TGCGCCAGCAGCTACGGGACAGGGGCTCTGAACACTGAAGCTTTCTTT.

CDR3 loop: CASSVEASTDTQYF. As DNA, the CDR3 is TGTGCCAGCAGCGTGGAGGCAAGCACAGATACGCAGTATTTT. The rearrangement uses TRBV9 and TRBJ2-3; D might be TRBD2 (5 bases). Germline CDR1 reads SGDLS; CDR2 reads YYNGEE. Trimming took 2 bases from V and 0 from J, leaving 7 bases between them. The CDR3 has 14 amino acids.

The gene calls are TRBV7-6 and TRBJ2-2, with no clear D. V was clipped by 5 bases and J by 5 bases, with 12 bases between them. Germline lookup yields CDR1 SGHVS and CDR2 FNYEAQ. This CDR3 has 14 residues. This CDR3 is CASSVSGATGELFF. CDR3 nucleotide sequence: TGTGCCAGCAGCGTCTCTGGAGCTACCGGGGAGCTGTTTTTT.

This chain joins TRBV11-2 and TRBJ1-6; TRBD1 is a possible D gene (6 bases). Deletions cut 1 base from V and 10 bases from J, with 11 bases between. Germline CDR1 SGHAT, CDR2 FQNNGV. The CDR3 has 14 amino acids. The CDR3 sequence: CASSLVQGMSPLHF. As DNA, the CDR3 is TGTGCCAGCAGCTTAGTCCAGGGGATGTCACCCCTCCACTTT. The variable domain in full, with the rest retrieved from reference TRBV11-2 and TRBJ1-6, is EAGVAQSPRYKIIEKRQSVAFWCNPISGHATLYWYQQILGQGPKLLIQFQNNGVVDDSQLPKDRFSAERLKGVDSTLKIQPAKLEDSAVYLCASSLVQGMSPLHFGNGTRLTVT.

V gene TRBV4-1 combines with J gene TRBJ1-5; tentatively, D is TRBD1 (5 bases). Germline V lookup: CDR1 MGHRA, CDR2 YSYEKL. CDR3 length: 14 residues. V was clipped by 0 bases and J by 9 bases, with 12 bases between them. CDR3 region: CASSQDRVQGPQHF. CDR3 sequence (DNA): TGCGCCAGCAGCCAAGACAGGGTCCAGGGGCCCCAGCATTTT.

The chain has TRBV7-9 and TRBJ2-5; 8 bases match TRBD1. This CDR3 contains 15 residues. The V gene end was trimmed by 5 bases and the J gene end by 6 bases; junction bases not matched to a gene: 11. Germline V gene sequence: CDR1 SEHNR, CDR2 FQNEAQ (reference sequence). This CDR3 reads CASSLPRDRGQTQYF. For the CDR3, the DNA is TGTGCCAGCAGCCTCCCGCGCGACAGGGGTCAGACCCAGTACTTC.

The gene calls are TRBV24-1 and TRBJ2-1; 7 bases map to TRBD2. The V and J ends lost 5 bases and 0 bases, in that order; junction bases with no gene match: 12. Germline CDR1 is KGHDR and CDR2 is SFDVKD. The CDR3 is 18 residues long. CDR3 nucleotides: TGTGCCACCAGTGCTCCTAGCGGCACCCAGGGCTCCTACAATGAGCAGTTCTTC. It is translated as CATSAPSGTQGSYNEQFF.

As to this clone: One end of the junction varies from germline; a read error may be responsible. The chain employs TRBV7-7 and TRBJ2-3; 12 positions match TRBD2. This CDR3 is 16 amino acids long. Germline V CDR1 and CDR2: SSHAT, FNYEAQ (reference sequence). CDR3 coding DNA: TGTGCTAGCAGCTTAGGGACTAGCGGGAGCACAGATACGCAGTATTTT. Translating it yields CASSLGTSGSTDTQYF.

In the case of this clone: At one of its ends the junction is not consistent with the germline gene, which may arise from a read error. CDR3 sequence reads: CASSPSPRAGRDPSGVF. CDR3 nucleotides: TGTGCCAGTAGTCCCTCCCCCAGAGCAGGGCGGGACCCGTCCGGGGTTTTT. The gene calls are TRBV19 and TRBJ2-3; tentative D call: TRBD2 (6 bases). The length of the CDR3 is 17 residues. CDR1 LNHDA and CDR2 SQIVND come from the germline V gene (reference sequence).

The rearrangement uses TRBV7-8 and TRBJ1-1, with D tentatively TRBD1 (5 bases). The germline CDR1 and CDR2 sequences are SGHVS and FQNEAQ. CDR3 size: 17 residues. Trimming took 0 bases from V and 1 from J, leaving 15 bases between them. The CDR3 nucleotides are TGTGCCAGCAGCTTAGCGAGGTTCGGGGGAGGGAACACTGAAGCTTTCTTT. This encodes CASSLARFGGGNTEAFF.

The rearrangement joins TRBV15 to TRBJ2-3, with no clear D. This CDR3 region has 16 residues. CDR1 LNHNV and CDR2 YYDKDF come from the germline V gene (reference sequence). The V end lost 2 bases, the J end lost 2 bases, and 14 bases lay between the germline ends. The CDR3 coding sequence is TGTGCCACCAGCAGACTCTCGGGTTCGAACACAGATACGCAGTATTTT. Protein sequence: CATSRLSGSNTDTQYF.

This chain links TRBV5-1 with TRBJ1-1; 8 bases are shared with TRBD1. The CDR3 is 14 amino acids. J gave up 1 base and V 5 bases, and 4 bases lay outside the gene matches. The V gene's germline CDR1 is SGHRS and CDR2 YFSETQ. The CDR3 sequence: CASRMGTGNTEAFF. The CDR3 region has the DNA TGCGCCAGCAGAATGGGGACAGGGAACACTGAAGCTTTCTTT.

There are a few counts of this clone. This chain links TRBV4-3 with TRBJ2-1; 14 nucleotides agree with TRBD2. V shed 0 bases and J 8 bases; nucleotides not matched to a gene: 9. CDR3 length equals 18 residues. Germline assignment: CDR1 LGHNA and CDR2 YSLEER. This CDR3 reads CASSQEYKGLAGVDEQFF. The CDR3 nucleotides are TGCGCCAGCAGCCAAGAGTATAAGGGACTAGCGGGAGTTGATGAGCAGTTCTTC.

For this clone: Distinct nucleotide sequences in the sample also encode this CDR3. This chain uses TRBV18 with TRBJ2-2, with D perhaps matching TRBD2 (5 bases). This CDR3 is 15 amino acids long. Trimming left V 0 bases short and J 1 base short, with 6 bases between. Germline V lookup: CDR1 KGHSH, CDR2 LQKENI. CDR3 residues: CASSPPRGNTGELFF. CDR3 coding DNA: TGTGCCAGCTCACCACCCCGGGGGAACACCGGGGAGCTGTTTTTT.

V usage is TRBV19 and J usage is TRBJ2-1; TRBD2 might be the D (6 bases). Trimming took 2 bases from V and 3 from J, leaving 11 bases between them. The length of the CDR3 is 15 residues. Looked up from germline, CDR1 is LNHDA and CDR2 is SQIVND (reference sequence). As DNA, the CDR3 is TGTGCCAGTAGTATAACGCTAGCGAACTACAATGAGCAGTTCTTC. This translates into CASSITLANYNEQFF.

Here the CDR3 DNA reads TGTGCCAGCAGCTCCCGGGGACTAGCGGGATTTCGGGAGCAGTACTTC. Amino acid sequence: CASSSRGLAGFREQYF. V gene TRBV11-2 combines with J gene TRBJ2-7; the match to TRBD2 covers 13 bases. Trimming removed 4 bases from V and 7 bases from J; junction bases left unmatched: 10. Germline loops: CDR1 SGHAT, CDR2 FQNNGV. The CDR3 consists of 16 residues. The whole variable domain, filled in from reference TRBV11-2 and TRBJ2-7, reads EAGVAQSPRYKIIEKRQSVAFWCNPISGHATLYWYQQILGQGPKLLIQFQNNGVVDDSQLPKDRFSAERLKGVDSTLKIQPAKLEDSAVYLCASSSRGLAGFREQYFGPGTRLTVT.

A single count supports this clone. The chain carries TRBV5-1 and TRBJ2-2, with 9 nucleotides matching TRBD1. J gave up 4 bases and V 4 bases, and 8 bases lay outside the gene matches. The CDR3 has 16 residues. Germline lookup yields CDR1 SGHRS and CDR2 YFSETQ. The chain's CDR3 is CASSQRTGAGTGELFF. The CDR3 region has the DNA TGCGCCAGCAGCCAGAGGACAGGGGCGGGCACCGGGGAGCTGTTTTTT.